The present T cell receptor beta chain was sequenced within a study of blood T cell repertoires in COVID-19. Profiling relied on immunoSEQ multiplex PCR, and the TCRdb table lists in-frame clones only, not all of them. Counted here are around 280,000 clones, around 81% occurring once; the ten biggest clones make up 4.1%. Only a few counts were recorded for this clone. CDR3 size: 13 residues. V lost 5 bases and J 7 bases, leaving 14 bases between the germline ends. Germline V CDR1 and CDR2: MNHEY, SVGAGI. The TCR was taken from a woman aged 45-65 years with active or convalescent COVID-19. The V and J genes are TRBV6-5 and TRBJ1-2; D is uncertain. Material: peripheral blood. This CDR3 is CASSTTTPPGYTF. The CDR3 DNA reads as TGTGCCAGCAGTACTACGACCCCGCCTGGCTACACCTTC.